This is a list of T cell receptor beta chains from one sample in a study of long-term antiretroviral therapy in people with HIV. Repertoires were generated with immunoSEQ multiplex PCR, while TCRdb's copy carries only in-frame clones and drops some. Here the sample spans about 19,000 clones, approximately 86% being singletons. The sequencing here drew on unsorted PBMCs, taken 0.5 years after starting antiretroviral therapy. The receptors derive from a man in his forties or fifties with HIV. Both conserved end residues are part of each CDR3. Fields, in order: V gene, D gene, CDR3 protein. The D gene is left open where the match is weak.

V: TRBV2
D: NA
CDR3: CASSEGQETQYF

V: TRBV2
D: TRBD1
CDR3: CASTRGVEAFF

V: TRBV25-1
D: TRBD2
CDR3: CASSEGTSGRPDTQYF

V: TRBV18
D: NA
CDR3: CASSPDRDTNYGYTF

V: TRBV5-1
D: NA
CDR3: CASSGDGAYSPLHF

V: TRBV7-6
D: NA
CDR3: CASSLAQMNTEAFF

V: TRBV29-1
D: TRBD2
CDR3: CSVDKVAGGPNEQFF

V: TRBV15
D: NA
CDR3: CATSRDRGDGYTF

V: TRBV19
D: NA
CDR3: CASSTVSGLIKETQYF

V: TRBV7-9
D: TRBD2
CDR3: CASGGLAGDEQYF

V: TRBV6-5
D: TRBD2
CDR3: CASSYWTSGRNEQFF

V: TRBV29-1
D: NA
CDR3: CSPGRIPPGANVLTF

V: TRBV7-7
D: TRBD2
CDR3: CASSQGWASGTGELFF

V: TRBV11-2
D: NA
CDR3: CASSDPYGGPGTDTQYF

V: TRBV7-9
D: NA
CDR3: CASSLVETEGETQYF

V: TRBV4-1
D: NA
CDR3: CASSQDSGGGHWTQYF

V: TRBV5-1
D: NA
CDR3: CASSLAPGLGYNEQFF

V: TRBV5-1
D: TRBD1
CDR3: CASSLRPNTGEPYEQYF

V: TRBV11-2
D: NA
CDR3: CASSLGGLGELFF

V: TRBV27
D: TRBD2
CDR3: CASSLRAGSGEKNEQFF

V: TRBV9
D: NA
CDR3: CASSVEPGYYEQYF

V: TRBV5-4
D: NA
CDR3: CAAAAEIGSYEQYF

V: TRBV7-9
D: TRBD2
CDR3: CASSPGLAGHEQFF

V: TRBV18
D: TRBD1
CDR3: CASSPSGQGSEGYTF

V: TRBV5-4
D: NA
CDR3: CASSFLSTPGELFF